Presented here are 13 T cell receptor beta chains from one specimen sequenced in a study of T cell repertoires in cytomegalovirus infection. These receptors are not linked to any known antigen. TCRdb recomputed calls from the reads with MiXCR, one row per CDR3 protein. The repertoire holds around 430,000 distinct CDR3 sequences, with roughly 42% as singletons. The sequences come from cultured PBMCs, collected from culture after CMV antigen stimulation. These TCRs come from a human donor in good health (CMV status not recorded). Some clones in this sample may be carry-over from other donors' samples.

The CDR3 DNA reads TGTGCCATCAGTGAGGGACAACCTACTAATGAAAAACTGTTTTTT. It encodes CAISEGQPTNEKLFF. This rearrangement joins TRBV10-3 to TRBJ1-4; a weak D match, TRBD1 (5 bases). Germline assignment: CDR1 ENHRY and CDR2 SYGVKD. The CDR3 totals 15 residues. V lost 2 bases, J lost 2 bases, and 9 bases lay in between.

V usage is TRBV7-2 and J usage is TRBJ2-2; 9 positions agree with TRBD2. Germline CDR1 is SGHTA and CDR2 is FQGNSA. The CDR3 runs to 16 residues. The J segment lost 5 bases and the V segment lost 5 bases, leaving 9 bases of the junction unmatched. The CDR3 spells CASSPHQAGGTGELFF. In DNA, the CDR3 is TGTGCCAGCAGCCCTCACCAGGCGGGGGGGACCGGGGAGCTGTTTTTT. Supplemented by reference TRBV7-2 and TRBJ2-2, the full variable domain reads GAGVSQSPSNKVTEKGKDVELRCDPISGHTALYWYRQSLGQGLEFLIYFQGNSAPDKSGLPSDRFSAERTGGSVSTLTIQRTQQEDSAVYLCASSPHQAGGTGELFFGEGSRLTVL.

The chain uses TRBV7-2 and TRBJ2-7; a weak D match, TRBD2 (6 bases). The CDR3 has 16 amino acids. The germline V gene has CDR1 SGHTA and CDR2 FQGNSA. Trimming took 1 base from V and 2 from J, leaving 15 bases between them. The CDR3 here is CASSLGALSGTYEQYF. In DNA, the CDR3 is TGTGCCAGCAGCTTAGGGGCTCTTAGCGGAACCTACGAGCAGTACTTC.

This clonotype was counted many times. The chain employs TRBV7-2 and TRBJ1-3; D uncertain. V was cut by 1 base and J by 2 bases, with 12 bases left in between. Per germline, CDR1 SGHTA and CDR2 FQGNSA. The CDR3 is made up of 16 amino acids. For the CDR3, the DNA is TGTGCCAGCAGCTTAGATGGACGGATAACTGGAAACACCATATATTTT. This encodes CASSLDGRITGNTIYF.

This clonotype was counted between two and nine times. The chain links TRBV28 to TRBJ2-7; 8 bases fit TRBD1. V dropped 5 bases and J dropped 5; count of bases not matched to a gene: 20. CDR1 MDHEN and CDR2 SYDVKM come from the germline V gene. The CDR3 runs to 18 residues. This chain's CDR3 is CASSGPSRGLSLVHEQYF. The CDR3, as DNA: TGTGCCAGCAGTGGCCCCTCCAGGGGGCTGTCGTTGGTCCACGAGCAGTACTTC.

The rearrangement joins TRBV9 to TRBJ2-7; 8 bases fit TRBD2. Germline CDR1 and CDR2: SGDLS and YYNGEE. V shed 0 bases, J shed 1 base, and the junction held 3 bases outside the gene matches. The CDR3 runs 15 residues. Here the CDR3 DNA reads TGTGCCAGCAGCGTAGGGGGGACTAGATCCTACGAGCAGTACTTC. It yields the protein CASSVGGTRSYEQYF.

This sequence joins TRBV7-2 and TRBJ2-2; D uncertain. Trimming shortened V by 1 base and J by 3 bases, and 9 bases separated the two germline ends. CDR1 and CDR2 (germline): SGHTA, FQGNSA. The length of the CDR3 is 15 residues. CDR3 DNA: TGTGCCAGCAGCTTAGGACCGAGCGACACCGGGGAGCTGTTTTTT. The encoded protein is CASSLGPSDTGELFF.

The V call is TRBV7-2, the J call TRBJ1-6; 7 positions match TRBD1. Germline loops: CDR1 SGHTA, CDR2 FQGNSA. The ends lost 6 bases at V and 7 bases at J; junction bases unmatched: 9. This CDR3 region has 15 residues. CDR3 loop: CASSLKRTGNSPLHF. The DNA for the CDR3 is TGTGCCAGCAGTCTCAAAAGGACAGGCAATTCACCCCTCCACTTT.

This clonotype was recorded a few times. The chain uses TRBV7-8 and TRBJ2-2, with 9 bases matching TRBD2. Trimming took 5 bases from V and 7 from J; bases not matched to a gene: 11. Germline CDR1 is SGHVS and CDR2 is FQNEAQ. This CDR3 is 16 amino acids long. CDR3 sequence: CASSLISGRVGGELFF. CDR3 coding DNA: TGTGCCAGCAGCCTAATTAGCGGGAGAGTCGGCGGGGAGCTGTTTTTT.

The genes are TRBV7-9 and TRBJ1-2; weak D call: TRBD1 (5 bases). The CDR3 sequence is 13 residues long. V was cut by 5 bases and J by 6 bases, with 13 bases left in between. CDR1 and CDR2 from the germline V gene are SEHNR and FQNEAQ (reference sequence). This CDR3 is CASSRSRTNGYTF. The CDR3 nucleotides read TGTGCCAGCAGCCGTTCTCGGACAAATGGCTACACCTTC.

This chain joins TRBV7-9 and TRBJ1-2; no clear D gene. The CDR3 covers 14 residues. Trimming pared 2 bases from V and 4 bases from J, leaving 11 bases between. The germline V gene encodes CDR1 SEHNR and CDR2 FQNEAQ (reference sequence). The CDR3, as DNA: TGTGCCAGCAGCTTATTAGGGTCGGCCTATGGCTACACCTTC. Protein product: CASSLLGSAYGYTF.

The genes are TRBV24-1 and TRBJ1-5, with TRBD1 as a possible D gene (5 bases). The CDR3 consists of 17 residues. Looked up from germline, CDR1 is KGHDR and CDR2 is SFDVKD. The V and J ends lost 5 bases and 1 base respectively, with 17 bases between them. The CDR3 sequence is CATSGARDPQSNQPQHF. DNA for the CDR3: TGTGCCACCAGTGGCGCCCGGGACCCCCAGAGCAATCAGCCCCAGCATTTT.

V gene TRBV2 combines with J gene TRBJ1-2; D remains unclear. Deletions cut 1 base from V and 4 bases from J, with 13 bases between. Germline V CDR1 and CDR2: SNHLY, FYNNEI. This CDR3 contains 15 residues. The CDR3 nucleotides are TGTGCCAGCAGTGAAGACCAGACCGAAAGCTATGGCTACACCTTC. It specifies CASSEDQTESYGYTF. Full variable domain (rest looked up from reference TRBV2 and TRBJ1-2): EPEVTQTPSHQVTQMGQEVILRCVPISNHLYFYWYRQILGQKVEFLVSFYNNEISEKSEIFDDQFSVERPDGSNFTLKIRSTKLEDSAMYFCASSEDQTESYGYTFGSGTRLTVV.